Included here is one T cell receptor (beta chain) sequence, with context. Antigen specificity is unknown. The data were produced by immunoSEQ multiplex PCR, yet TCRdb's version contains in-frame clones alone and is incomplete. Of about 18,000 clones listed, 75% to 95% were seen once; the top ten hold 1.5% to 2%. Germline CDR1 and CDR2: KGHSH and LQKENI. V lost 6 bases and J 10 bases, leaving 13 bases between the germline ends. This CDR3 is 12 amino acids long. This sample was taken from a study of graft-versus-host responses after intestinal transplantation. Study-level background: Recipients had multivisceral, liver-intestinal, or isolated intestinal transplants. Induction with anti-thymocyte globulin, then tacrolimus and steroids for roughly three years, was given to all recipients. Points from the study as a whole: Graft-donor T cell macrochimerism in patients accompanied high graft-versus-host to host-versus-graft clonal ratios in allografts.

The J gene is TRBJ2-1, the V gene TRBV18; tentatively, D is TRBD1 (6 bases). The source of this sequence is a human patient who received an intestinal transplant, so some T cells may come from the graft donor. This sample comprised PBMCs, obtained less than 400 days after transplant. As DNA, the CDR3 is TGTGCCAGCTCCCTGGCCGGGACAGAGCAGTTCTTC. Its protein is CASSLAGTEQFF.